This entry lists 8 T cell receptor beta chains sequenced from one sample in a study of T cells after yellow fever vaccination (dated by TCRdb to between 2017 and 2020). Library preparation employed 5' RACE. Sequencing was performed on an Illumina HiSeq 2500. The public reads were quality trimmed at Q25 with fastp and then assembled into clones with MiXCR by TCRdb, keeping productive beta chains. Identical CDR3 protein sequences are pooled into one entry, listed with their most common genes and DNA. This sample holds roughly 240,000 distinct CDR3 sequences; roughly 6.2% were observed only once. Together, the top ten hold roughly 1% of the sample. According to the study, the label for this sample's treatment or condition signals: live attenuated yellow fever vaccine strain. The sample was CD4+ T cells sorted from PBMCs, taken on the day of the yellow fever booster vaccination. The receptor source for this set is a man younger than 40 who received the YFV17D yellow fever vaccine.

This clonotype was counted at least ten times. The rearrangement links TRBV6-2 or TRBV6-3 to TRBJ1-5, with D possibly TRBD1 on 5 matching bases. The CDR3 extends over 14 amino acids. The V end was cut by 2 bases, the J end by 2 bases, with 7 bases between. CDR1 and CDR2 from the germline V gene are MNHEY and SVGEGT. The CDR3 DNA sequence: TGTGCCAGCAGTTACCTGACAGGCAATCAGCCCCAGCATTTT. Protein product: CASSYLTGNQPQHF.

This clonotype was detected only a few times. DNA of the CDR3: TGTGCCAGCTCCTCTATTGGGGAGACCCAGTACTTC. This sequence encodes CASSSIGETQYF. J is TRBJ2-5 and V is TRBV28; D gene uncertain. V gave up 8 bases and J gave up 5 bases, with 12 bases separating them. This CDR3 is built from 12 residues. Germline V CDR1 and CDR2: MDHEN, SYDVKM.

This clonotype came up many times. This rearrangement joins TRBV14 to TRBJ2-7; D might be TRBD2 (5 bases). This CDR3 comprises 16 residues. V lost 4 bases, J lost 6 bases, and 22 bases lay in between. Germline V gene lookup returns CDR1 SGHDN and CDR2 FVKESK. Here the CDR3 DNA reads TGTGCCAGCAGCCGTACCAACTCCGGGCTAGCCGCCGAGCAGTACTTC. Amino acids: CASSRTNSGLAAEQYF. The whole variable domain, remainder taken from reference TRBV14 and TRBJ2-7, is EAGVTQFPSHSVIEKGQTVTLRCDPISGHDNLYWYRRVMGKEIKFLLHFVKESKQDESGMPNNRFLAERTGGTYSTLKVQPAELEDSGVYFCASSRTNSGLAAEQYFGPGTRLTVT.

This clonotype has more than one count but fewer than ten. This chain uses TRBV7-2 with TRBJ2-1, with D possibly being TRBD2 (5 bases). Germline V gene lookup returns CDR1 SGHTA and CDR2 FQGNSA. Trimming shortened V by 3 bases and J by 1 base, and 10 bases separated the two germline ends. The CDR3 runs to 15 residues. The CDR3 spells CASSLRSGSYNEQFF. The CDR3 DNA reads as TGTGCCAGCAGCTTGAGGTCGGGGTCCTACAATGAGCAGTTCTTC.

This clonotype was counted many times. This chain joins TRBV20-1 and TRBJ2-4; D may be TRBD2 (6 bases). This CDR3 region has 13 residues. Germline values: CDR1 DFQATT, CDR2 SNEGSKA (reference sequence). Trimming removed 4 bases from V and 4 bases from J, with 11 bases in between. CDR3: CSATGTVKNIQYF. CDR3 in DNA: TGCAGTGCTACCGGGACTGTTAAAAACATTCAGTACTTC.

The chain uses TRBV20-1 and TRBJ2-1, with 10 bases fitting TRBD2. V shed 3 bases, J shed 9 bases, and the junction held 11 bases outside the gene matches. The CDR3 has 15 amino acids. The V gene's germline CDR1 is DFQATT and CDR2 SNEGSKA (reference sequence). The CDR3 sequence is CSASREGSGRIEQFF. DNA of the CDR3: TGCAGTGCTAGTCGAGAGGGTAGCGGGAGGATTGAGCAGTTCTTC.

Points on this clonotype: An end of the junction differs from the germline gene, which may be a read error. This chain uses TRBV20-1 with TRBJ2-7, with D perhaps TRBD1 (5 bases). Germline CDR1 is DFQATT and CDR2 is SNEGSKA (reference sequence). This CDR3 is 15 amino acids long. CDR3 in amino acids: CCAREVSGSPLEQYF. The CDR3 DNA reads as TGCTGTGCTAGAGAGGTTTCAGGGTCTCCTCTCGAGCAGTACTTC.

The V call is TRBV20-1, the J call TRBJ1-6; D gene uncertain. Germline values: CDR1 DFQATT, CDR2 SNEGSKA (reference sequence). The CDR3 sequence is 15 residues long. Deletions cut 0 bases from V and 9 bases from J, with 15 bases between. CDR3 residues: CSARDGSGDGSPLHF. As DNA, the CDR3 is TGCAGTGCTAGAGATGGAAGTGGGGATGGTTCACCCCTCCACTTT.